This T cell receptor beta chain is from a study of CD8 T cells in ankylosing spondylitis. The CDR3 spans 15 residues. Germline-derived CDR1 and CDR2 are SGHRS and YFSETQ. Trimming removed 0 bases from V and 2 bases from J, with 9 bases in between. TCRdb recomputed calls from the 5' RACE reads with MiXCR, one row per CDR3 protein. Here the sample spans 250,000 to 300,000 distinct CDR3 sequences, around 18% being singletons. The chain uses TRBV5-1 and TRBJ2-1; possibly TRBD1 for D (5 bases). The origin of this receptor is a male donor with ankylosing spondylitis or in good health (not recorded which). Specimen: blood, either unsorted or a sorted T cell fraction (not recorded which). CDR3 bases: TGCGCCAGCAGCTTGGGTTGGGGCGCCTACAATGAGCAGTTCTTC. Translation: CASSLGWGAYNEQFF.